The T cell receptor beta chain under discussion was sequenced for a study of Ad26.COV2.S vaccination and SARS-CoV-2 variants. Study-wide findings and caveats: It was vaccine recipients, not placebo recipients, who had the higher spike-specific TCR breadth. For non-spike TCRs, breadth in vaccine recipients resembled that in placebo recipients.

Worth noting for this clone: No antigen is known for it.

There are 18 residues in the CDR3. The junction had 18 bases not matched to a gene; V was cut back by 10 bases and J by 1 base. Sequencing used immunoSEQ multiplex PCR; TCRdb keeps in-frame clones, though not all of them. This sample has approximately 140,000 clones, with 80% to 90% found just once. This specimen consisted of peripheral blood, obtained after recovery from COVID-19. The receptor was derived from a human donor who had recovered from COVID-19. The gene calls are TRBV23-1 and TRBJ1-1; 10 bases map to TRBD1. TRBV23-1 falls under the ORF class, with uncertain function. The CDR3 is CAILLHGTGAHRNTEAFF. CDR3 DNA: TGCGCCATCCTGCTTCATGGGACAGGGGCGCATAGGAACACTGAAGCTTTCTTT.